Listed below are T cell receptor beta chains from one sample, sequenced in a study of blood T cell repertoires in COVID-19. Clones were sequenced by immunoSEQ multiplex PCR, and TCRdb holds only the in-frame ones, with some missing. Of fewer than 350,000 clones listed, 75% to 95% are singletons. The sequencing input was PBMCs or T cells enriched from blood (not recorded which). These receptors were collected from a man aged 40-49 years who had been exposed to COVID-19. Each CDR3 is given with its conserved first and last residue. D genes are given only for firm matches. Clone size is given for some rows only: seen once, a few or many times, or a class if the clone is expanded.

cdr3_aa cdr3_nt clone_size d_call j_call v_call
CATPGGTSGSSEQFF TGTGCCACCCCTGGAGGGACTAGCGGGAGTAGTGAGCAGTTCTTC . TRBD2 TRBJ2-1 TRBV11-2
CASSLWQGYEQYF TGTGCCAGCAGTTTATGGCAGGGCTACGAGCAGTACTTC . . TRBJ2-7 TRBV12-3/TRBV12-4
CASSKDGHNYNEQFF TGTGCCAGCAGCAAGGATGGGCATAACTACAATGAGCAGTTCTTC . . TRBJ2-1 TRBV11-1
CSVGGTGNWDTEAFF TGCAGCGTTGGAGGGACAGGGAATTGGGACACTGAAGCTTTCTTT . TRBD1 TRBJ1-1 TRBV29-1
CATSDSTGGWHTEAFF TGTGCCACCAGTGACTCAACAGGGGGATGGCACACTGAAGCTTTCTTT . TRBD1 TRBJ1-1 TRBV24-1
CASSIAQGVGETQYF TGTGCCAGTTCCATTGCACAGGGTGTCGGGGAGACCCAGTACTTC . . TRBJ2-5 TRBV6-6
CASSSYLRDRGPMQPQHF TGTGCCAGCAGTTCTTACCTCCGGGACAGGGGGCCTATGCAGCCCCAGCATTTT . TRBD1 TRBJ1-5 TRBV28
CASSKTGSAEKLFF TGTGCCAGCAGTAAGACAGGGTCGGCTGAAAAACTGTTTTTT . TRBD1 TRBJ1-4 TRBV28
CASGPQVNTEAFF TGTGCCAGCGGGCCACAGGTTAACACTGAAGCTTTCTTT . . TRBJ1-1 TRBV7-2
CASSESSAGEHEQYF TGCGCCAGCAGTGAGTCATCAGCGGGAGAACACGAGCAGTACTTC . TRBD2 TRBJ2-7 TRBV10-1
CASSSYPGQRTHEQYF TGTGCCAGCAGTTCGTACCCGGGACAGAGGACCCACGAGCAGTACTTC . TRBD1 TRBJ2-7 TRBV28
CASSQDRDSQPQHF TGTGCCAGCAGTCAGGACAGGGACAGTCAGCCCCAGCATTTT . TRBD1 TRBJ1-5 TRBV28
CASAEPGDTEAFF TGTGCCAGCGCGGAACCAGGGGACACTGAAGCTTTCTTT . . TRBJ1-1 TRBV6-5
CASSDGGLGYTF TGTGCCAGCAGCGATGGAGGGCTAGGCTACACCTTC . . TRBJ1-2 TRBV9
CASSLVGGRTDTQYF TGTGCCAGCAGCTTAGTTGGGGGGAGAACAGATACGCAGTATTTT once . TRBJ2-3 TRBV11-3
CASSQVLTKPPDTQYF TGTGCCAGCAGCCAAGTCCTAACGAAACCCCCAGATACGCAGTATTTT few . TRBJ2-3 TRBV4-2
CGSGGVYEQYF TGCGGGTCAGGGGGAGTTTACGAGCAGTACTTC . TRBD1 TRBJ2-7 TRBV20-1
CASSDNRGKGETQYF TGTGCCAGCAGTGACAACAGGGGGAAGGGGGAGACCCAGTACTTC . TRBD1 TRBJ2-5 TRBV6-1
CATSDQSGIWYNEQFF TGTGCCACCAGTGATCAAAGCGGGATTTGGTACAATGAGCAGTTCTTC . TRBD2 TRBJ2-1 TRBV24-1
CASSEYRGDRGQNEQFF TGTGCCAGCAGTGAATATAGGGGGGACAGGGGCCAAAATGAGCAGTTCTTC . TRBD1 TRBJ2-1 TRBV25-1
CASRLAAGGSHEQYF TGTGCCAGTAGGCTCGCGGCGGGAGGGTCCCACGAGCAGTACTTC . TRBD2 TRBJ2-7 TRBV19
CASSERDRAETQYF TGTGCCAGCAGCGAGCGGGACAGGGCAGAGACCCAGTACTTC . TRBD1 TRBJ2-5 TRBV7-8
CASSVHPLAGGSYNEQFF TGTGCCAGCAGTGTCCATCCACTAGCGGGAGGTTCCTACAATGAGCAGTTCTTC . TRBD2 TRBJ2-1 TRBV6-4
CASSYVRTGGNYGYTF TGTGCCAGCAGTTACGTCCGGACAGGGGGTAACTATGGCTACACCTTC . TRBD1 TRBJ1-2 TRBV6-5
CASSQVLLAADEQFF TGCGCCAGCAGCCAAGTATTACTAGCGGCGGATGAGCAGTTCTTC . TRBD2 TRBJ2-1 TRBV4-1
CASTRQGIDTQYF TGTGCCAGCACTCGACAGGGAATAGATACGCAGTATTTT . TRBD1 TRBJ2-3 TRBV11-3
CATVTGNEQFF TGTGCCACCGTGACAGGTAATGAGCAGTTCTTC . . TRBJ2-1 TRBV10-3
CASSYRVLSSGNTIYF TGTGCCAGCAGTTACCGAGTTCTGTCCTCTGGAAACACCATATATTTT . . TRBJ1-3 TRBV6-5
CASSLGWHTEAFF TGTGCCAGCAGTTTAGGTTGGCACACTGAAGCTTTCTTT once . TRBJ1-1 TRBV12-3/TRBV12-4
CASSQLAGASRGELFF TGTGCCAGCAGCCAGTTAGCGGGGGCGTCCCGCGGGGAGCTGTTTTTT . TRBD2 TRBJ2-2 TRBV3-1/TRBV3-2
CASRPLAGSYNEQFF TGTGCCAGTAGGCCACTAGCGGGCTCCTACAATGAGCAGTTCTTC once TRBD2 TRBJ2-1 TRBV19
CASEGFAATEAFF TGTGCCAGCGAGGGATTTGCTGCCACTGAAGCTTTCTTT . . TRBJ1-1 TRBV6-5
CASSRLAGGWASSTDTQYF TGCGCCAGCAGTAGACTAGCGGGAGGATGGGCTTCTAGCACAGATACGCAGTATTTT . TRBD2 TRBJ2-3 TRBV5-1
CASSQDSQGLYEQYF TGCGCCAGCAGCCAAGATAGTCAGGGACTCTACGAGCAGTACTTC few . TRBJ2-7 TRBV4-1
CASSPGTGGIEQYF TGTGCCAGCAGTCCTGGGACAGGGGGCATCGAGCAGTACTTC . TRBD1 TRBJ2-7 TRBV27
CASSLGQGVVNEQFF TGTGCCAGCAGCTTAGGACAGGGGGTTGTCAATGAGCAGTTCTTC . TRBD1 TRBJ2-1 TRBV7-3
CASGLSAGNTIYF TGTGCTAGTGGTTTGTCAGCTGGAAACACCATATATTTT . . TRBJ1-3 TRBV12-5
CASQGTSTQNEQFF TGCGCCAGTCAAGGAACTAGTACCCAAAATGAGCAGTTCTTC . . TRBJ2-1 TRBV10-2
CASSQRSGRGNTGELFF TGTGCCAGCAGCCAAAGGAGCGGGAGAGGTAACACCGGGGAGCTGTTTTTT . TRBD2 TRBJ2-2 TRBV5-4
CASSWTGEGYGYTF TGTGCCAGCAGCTGGACAGGGGAAGGCTATGGCTACACCTTC . TRBD1 TRBJ1-2 TRBV6-5
CASSQLAFIGYTF TGTGCCAGCAGCCAACTTGCGTTTATCGGCTACACCTTC . . TRBJ1-2 TRBV3-1/TRBV3-2